This TCR beta chain was profiled in a study of T cells in Graves' hyperthyroidism and ophthalmopathy. The TCR beta CDR3 regions underwent amplification using RNA transcripts as the source. First-round RT-PCR targeting the TCR CDR3 was performed with the HTBI primer set. TCRdb itself ran the multiplex PCR reads through MiXCR, one entry per CDR3 protein. The profile shows 340,000 or so distinct CDR3 sequences, approximately 16% of them singletons. Many counts were recorded for this clonotype. Its antigen is unknown. The study excluded patients with uncontrolled infection, other autoimmune disease, pregnancy or lactation. Every diagnosis used clinical symptoms, serum thyroxine and TRAb, thyroid ultrasound and orbital computed tomography. Findings and caveats of the study: With a median lead of about 6.9 months before onset, the model predicted ophthalmopathy.

The sequencing input was blood. The sequence was obtained from a man in his thirties or forties with Graves' hyperthyroidism.

The CDR3 loop is CASSEVGSLNEQFF. CDR3 DNA: TGTGCCAGCAGTGAAGTTGGTAGTCTCAATGAGCAGTTCTTC. V is TRBV2 and J is TRBJ2-1; no definite D call. V shed 1 base and J shed 6 bases, with 10 bases lying between them. This CDR3 is 14 amino acids long. Germline values: CDR1 SNHLY, CDR2 FYNNEI.